These 15 T cell receptor beta chains share one sample of origin, sequenced in a study of cytomegalovirus exposure and HLA in healthy donors. The study ran its PCR with 60 Vbeta and 13 Jbeta primers. Here immunoSEQ multiplex PCR was the method, and the copy in TCRdb shows in-frame clones only, minus some. The repertoire holds 200,000 to 250,000 clones, 82% seen once, with approximately 2.5% in the top ten. The sample consisted of PBMCs. These receptors were taken from a middle-aged woman in good health and CMV-seronegative.

The chain joins TRBV6-6 to TRBJ1-6, with TRBD1 matching 8 bases. The CDR3 totals 15 residues. CDR1 is MNHNY and CDR2 is SVGAGI in the germline V gene (reference sequence). Trimming cost V 0 bases and J 7 bases; bases outside gene matches: 2. DNA of the CDR3: TGTGCCAGCAGTTACTCGGACAGGGACAATTCACCCCTCCACTTT. It codes for CASSYSDRDNSPLHF.

The rearrangement uses TRBV27 and TRBJ1-5; D may be TRBD1 (6 bases). The ends were cut back, 8 bases at V and 3 bases at J, with 8 bases in the middle. CDR1 MNHEY and CDR2 SMNVEV come from the germline V gene (reference sequence). This CDR3 region has 12 residues. Written as DNA, the CDR3 is TGTGCCAGCGGGGGCTACAATCAGCCCCAGCATTTT. Protein: CASGGYNQPQHF.

Notes on this clone: In the same sample, other DNA sequences code for this CDR3. The V call is TRBV18, the J call TRBJ1-1, with D uncertain. Germline CDR1 KGHSH, CDR2 LQKENI. This CDR3 region has 13 residues. The V gene lost 3 bases and the J gene lost 1 base, with 6 bases spanning the gap. CDR3: CASSPTRNTEAFF. The CDR3 DNA follows: TGTGCCAGCTCACCGACAAGGAACACTGAAGCTTTCTTT.

The chain has TRBV7-8 and TRBJ1-2; no firm D call. Germline CDR1 is SGHVS and CDR2 is FQNEAQ. This CDR3 region has 18 residues. V was clipped by 5 bases and J by 1 base, with 23 bases between them. As DNA, the CDR3 is TGTGCCAGCAGCCCTCGGGTGAGAGGGCCCGGGCATAACTATGGCTACACCTTC. Translated, it gives CASSPRVRGPGHNYGYTF.

The chain couples TRBV13 to TRBJ2-1; TRBD2 is a possible D gene (5 bases). Trimming took off 1 base at V and 1 base at J, with 23 bases between the two ends. Germline loops: CDR1 PRHDT, CDR2 FYEKMQ (reference sequence). This CDR3 is built from 20 residues. The CDR3 is CASSLAMGRGRSRSYNEQFF. CDR3 sequence (DNA): TGTGCCAGCAGCTTAGCCATGGGGAGAGGAAGATCGAGGTCCTACAATGAGCAGTTCTTC.

The chain employs TRBV9 and TRBJ2-1, with 8 bases matching TRBD1. V gave up 2 bases and J gave up 8 bases; unmatched junction bases: 6. Germline CDR1 is SGDLS and CDR2 is YYNGEE. This CDR3 is built from 14 residues. The CDR3 nucleotides read TGTGCCAGCAGCGTCATGGGACAGGCCTATGAGCAGTTCTTC. Its translation: CASSVMGQAYEQFF. The full variable domain, its missing parts supplied by reference TRBV9 and TRBJ2-1, is DSGVTQTPKHLITATGQRVTLRCSPRSGDLSVYWYQQSLDQGLQFLIQYYNGEERAKGNILERFSAQQFPDLHSELNLSSLELGDSALYFCASSVMGQAYEQFFGPGTRLTVL.

The table lists this clone with a few counts. The chain carries TRBV19 and TRBJ2-1; 9 nucleotides align to TRBD2. The germline V gene has CDR1 LNHDA and CDR2 SQIVND (reference sequence). The CDR3 has 14 residues. V gave up 7 bases and J gave up 10 bases; unmatched junction bases: 11. The CDR3 protein is CASTAGGVWREQFF. In DNA form, the CDR3 reads TGTGCCAGTACTGCGGGAGGGGTCTGGCGGGAGCAGTTCTTC.

For the CDR3, the DNA is TGTGCCATCAGGTCCGAGCGGGCCTCCTACGAGCAGTACTTC. It yields the protein CAIRSERASYEQYF. The chain is built from TRBV10-3 and TRBJ2-7; possible D gene TRBD2, 6 bases. CDR3 length: 14 residues. The V end was cut by 6 bases, the J end by 0 bases, with 12 bases between. From germline, CDR1 is ENHRY and CDR2 SYGVKD.

The rearrangement joins TRBV7-9 to TRBJ1-4; no clear D. From germline, CDR1 is SEHNR and CDR2 FQNEAQ (reference sequence). The CDR3 contains 12 residues. V was trimmed by 5 bases and J by 8 bases, leaving 9 bases between them. CDR3 region: CASSLIPEKLFF. The DNA of the CDR3 is TGTGCCAGCAGCCTAATCCCGGAAAAACTGTTTTTT. Full variable domain (outside the CDR3, taken from reference TRBV7-9 and TRBJ1-4): DTGVSQNPRHKITKRGQNVTFRCDPISEHNRLYWYRQTLGQGPEFLTYFQNEAQLEKSRLLSDRFSAERPKGSFSTLEIQRTEQGDSAMYLCASSLIPEKLFFGSGTQLSVL.

The chain couples TRBV30 to TRBJ1-5; weak D call: TRBD1 (6 bases). Trimming pared 1 base from V and 6 bases from J, leaving 10 bases between. The V gene's germline CDR1 is GTSNPN and CDR2 SVGIG (reference sequence). The CDR3 sequence is 13 residues long. The CDR3 bases are TGTGCCTGGAGTGAGTACAGGGCTCAGCCCCAGCATTTT. Amino acid sequence: CAWSEYRAQPQHF.

This rearrangement joins TRBV10-3 to TRBJ2-7; TRBD1 is a possible D gene (6 bases). Trimming pared 3 bases from V and 1 base from J, leaving 31 bases between. CDR3 length: 21 residues. The germline CDR1 and CDR2 sequences are ENHRY and SYGVKD. The CDR3 loop reads CAISDRKPTGRSSGGSYEQYF. CDR3 DNA: TGTGCCATCAGTGACCGAAAGCCGACAGGTCGTTCGTCTGGTGGGTCCTACGAGCAGTACTTC.

This chain uses TRBV27 with TRBJ2-5; possible D gene TRBD2, 5 bases. V dropped 5 bases and J dropped 2 bases, with 12 bases sitting between them. The CDR3 is 14 amino acids. Looked up from germline, CDR1 is MNHEY and CDR2 is SMNVEV (reference sequence). The CDR3 region has the DNA TGTGCCAGCAGTCCTACTCCGGGACAAGAGACCCAGTACTTC. It is translated as CASSPTPGQETQYF.

V is TRBV19 and J is TRBJ2-1, with TRBD2 matching over 14 bases. CDR1 is LNHDA, CDR2 SQIVND, per germline (reference sequence). The CDR3 has 17 residues. The V gene end was trimmed by 5 bases and the J gene end by 5 bases; junction bases not matched to a gene: 8. CDR3 coding DNA: TGTGCCAGTAGTTTAGGGACTAGCGGGAGTACCCACAATGAGCAGTTCTTC. Translating it yields CASSLGTSGSTHNEQFF.

The chain carries TRBV9 and TRBJ2-1; tentatively, D is TRBD1 (6 bases). The CDR3 has 16 residues. Trimming took 2 bases from V and 0 from J, leaving 12 bases between them. Per germline, CDR1 SGDLS and CDR2 YYNGEE. The CDR3 bases are TGTGCCAGCAGCGTTACAGGGCTTAGCTCCTACAATGAGCAGTTCTTC. Amino acids: CASSVTGLSSYNEQFF.

CDR3 sequence (DNA): TGTGCCAGCAGCACGGGACTAGCGGGAGGGGAGAACACCGGGGAGCTGTTTTTT. Amino acid sequence: CASSTGLAGGENTGELFF. The chain carries TRBV7-9 and TRBJ2-2; 16 positions agree with TRBD2. V was clipped by 5 bases and J by 1 base; unmatched bases: 4. CDR3 length equals 18 residues. Per germline, CDR1 SEHNR and CDR2 FQNEAQ (reference sequence).